The 12 T cell receptor beta chains given below trace back to one sample, sequenced in a study of naive and memory T cell subsets. Two oligonucleotides, mixed equimolar, formed the beta constant-region primer covering TRBC1 and TRBC2. Four rounds of PCR amplified the ligated cDNA using nested alpha and beta constant-region primers plus SP2. TCRdb used MiXCR to reprocess the UMI-ligation and nested PCR reads, holding one entry per CDR3 protein. The repertoire holds 9,500 to 10,000 distinct CDR3 sequences, roughly 6% seen once, with around 57% in the top ten. The sequencing input was CD4+ TEMRA cells from blood. Subset: effector memory re-expressing CD45RA, CD45RA+ CD27-. These receptors were collected from a human donor in good health.

This clonotype was counted many times. The chain is built from TRBV20-1 and TRBJ1-2, with D maybe TRBD1 (5 bases). Germline V CDR1 and CDR2: DFQATT, SNEGSKA (reference sequence). CDR3 size: 13 residues. V lost 5 bases, J lost 5 bases, and 15 bases lay in between. The CDR3 coding sequence is TGCAGTGCTGGGGTGGGGGAGAGGTATGGCTACACCTTC. Encoded protein: CSAGVGERYGYTF.

This clonotype came up many times. V is TRBV7-2 and J is TRBJ2-5; 9 nucleotides line up with TRBD1. The CDR3 spans 13 residues. Germline V CDR1 and CDR2: SGHTA, FQGNSA. Trimming removed 6 bases from V and 5 bases from J; junction bases left unmatched: 4. The CDR3 sequence: CASRKTGGETQYF. As DNA, the CDR3 is TGTGCCAGCAGGAAGACAGGGGGTGAGACCCAGTACTTC.

Worth noting for this clonotype: Possible read error: a much larger clone is one base away. The rearrangement uses TRBV9 and TRBJ2-7; D perhaps matches TRBD2 (7 bases). The germline CDR1 and CDR2 sequences are SGDLS and YYNGEE. The CDR3 runs to 14 residues. Trimming pared 4 bases from V and 6 bases from J, leaving 17 bases between. DNA of the CDR3: TGTGCCAGCAGCTTAGGGGGGGGAGAAGGCGAGCAGTACTTC. Protein: CASSLGGGEGEQYF.

With respect to this clonotype: Being one base from a much bigger clone, this may be a read error. J is TRBJ2-7 and V is TRBV19, with 11 bases that match TRBD2. The CDR3 contains 17 residues. Looked up from germline, CDR1 is LNHDA and CDR2 is SQIVND (reference sequence). The CDR3 nucleotides read TGTGCCAGTAGTATATTGCTAGCGGGAGGACCAGCCTACGAGCGGTACTTC. Amino acids: CASSILLAGGPAYERYF.

This clonotype was observed many times. The rearrangement uses TRBV20-1 and TRBJ2-1; D not resolved. This CDR3 comprises 11 residues. Trimming cost V 3 bases and J 6 bases, with 6 bases left between them. Per the germline V gene, CDR1 is DFQATT and CDR2 is SNEGSKA (reference sequence). As DNA, the CDR3 is TGCAGTGCTAGGTTCCTCAATGAGCAGTTCTTC. Its protein product is CSARFLNEQFF.

This clonotype was seen a handful of times. The chain carries TRBV20-1 and TRBJ2-1; 7 bases fit TRBD1. Germline V lookup: CDR1 DFQATT, CDR2 SNEGSKA (reference sequence). This CDR3 is built from 14 residues. With V trimmed by 5 bases and J by 9 bases, 13 bases remained unmatched. The CDR3, as DNA: TGCAGTGCTCCGCCCCTTCGGACAGGCGGTGAGCAGTTCTTC. Amino acids: CSAPPLRTGGEQFF.

This clonotype showed up just a few times. V usage is TRBV25-1 and J usage is TRBJ2-7; 11 nucleotides align to TRBD1. Germline assignment: CDR1 MGHDK and CDR2 SYGVNS. CDR3 size: 16 residues. V lost 4 bases to trimming and J lost 3 bases; unmatched junction nucleotides: 8. The CDR3 bases are TGTGCCAGCAGTGCATTACCGGGACAGGGGGACTACGAGCAGTACTTC. It codes for CASSALPGQGDYEQYF.

The sample holds many counts of this clonotype. The chain carries TRBV20-1 and TRBJ1-5; D gene ambiguous. CDR1 is DFQATT and CDR2 is SNEGSKA in the germline V gene (reference sequence). V lost 1 base to trimming and J lost 2 bases, with 6 bases between them. The CDR3 is 13 amino acids. The CDR3 protein is CSARVFGNQPQHF. The CDR3 bases are TGCAGTGCTAGAGTTTTTGGCAATCAGCCCCAGCATTTT.

In its sample, this clonotype was seen many times. This chain connects TRBV7-2 to TRBJ1-4; D may be TRBD1 (6 bases). CDR3 length equals 15 residues. Germline V gene sequence: CDR1 SGHTA, CDR2 FQGNSA. The V end was cut by 6 bases, the J end by 0 bases, with 11 bases between. The CDR3 sequence is CASSHRVATNEKLFF. DNA for the CDR3: TGTGCCAGCAGTCACAGGGTGGCAACTAATGAAAAACTGTTTTTT.

In its sample, this clonotype was seen a few times. This sequence joins TRBV12-3 or TRBV12-4 and TRBJ1-5, with D tentatively TRBD1 (6 bases). V was cut by 6 bases and J by 5 bases, with 14 bases left in between. The CDR3 totals 14 residues. In DNA form, the CDR3 reads TGTGCCAGCAGGCGGGGCAGGGGATATCAGCCCCAGCATTTT. Protein sequence: CASRRGRGYQPQHF.

This clonotype was found many times. The chain couples TRBV5-4 to TRBJ2-1, with 14 bases that match TRBD2. This CDR3 has 17 amino acids. After removal of 1 base from V and 7 bases from J, the junction contained 7 bases not matched to a gene. CDR1 SGHNT and CDR2 YYREEE come from the germline V gene (reference sequence). CDR3 sequence reads: CASSLPPGLAGENEQFF. The CDR3 region has the DNA TGTGCCAGCAGCTTGCCACCGGGACTAGCGGGAGAGAATGAGCAGTTCTTC. Variable domain in full (rest from reference TRBV5-4 and TRBJ2-1): ETGVTQSPTHLIKTRGQQVTLRCSSQSGHNTVSWYQQALGQGPQFIFQYYREEENGRGNFPPRFSGLQFPNYSSELNVNALELDDSALYLCASSLPPGLAGENEQFFGPGTRLTVL.

This clonotype was counted many times. The chain recombines TRBV5-5 with TRBJ2-5; the D is unclear. CDR3 length: 13 amino acids. Trimming left V 6 bases short and J 1 base short, with 10 bases between. Germline loops: CDR1 SGHKS, CDR2 YYEKEE (reference sequence). The CDR3, as DNA: TGTGCCAGCACCCGAGGCGGCCAAGAGACCCAGTACTTC. This codes for CASTRGGQETQYF. Supplemented by reference TRBV5-5 and TRBJ2-5, the full variable domain reads DAGVTQSPTHLIKTRGQQVTLRCSPISGHKSVSWYQQVLGQGPQFIFQYYEKEERGRGNFPDRFSARQFPNYSSELNVNALLLGDSALYLCASTRGGQETQYFGPGTRLLVL.